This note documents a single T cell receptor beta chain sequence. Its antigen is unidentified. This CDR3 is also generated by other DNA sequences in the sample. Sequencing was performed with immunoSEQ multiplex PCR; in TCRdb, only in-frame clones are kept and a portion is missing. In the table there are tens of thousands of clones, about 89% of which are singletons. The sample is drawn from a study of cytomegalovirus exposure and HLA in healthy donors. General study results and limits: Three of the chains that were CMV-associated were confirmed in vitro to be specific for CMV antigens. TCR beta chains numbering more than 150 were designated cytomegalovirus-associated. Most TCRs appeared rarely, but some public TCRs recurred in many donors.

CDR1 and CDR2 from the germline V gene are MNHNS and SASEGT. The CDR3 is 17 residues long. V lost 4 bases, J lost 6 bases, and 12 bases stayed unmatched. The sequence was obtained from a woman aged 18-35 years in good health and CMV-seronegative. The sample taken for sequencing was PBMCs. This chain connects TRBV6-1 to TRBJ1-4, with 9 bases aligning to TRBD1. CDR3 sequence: CASSAQTGTGFYEKLFF. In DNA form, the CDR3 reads TGTGCCAGCAGTGCTCAGACCGGGACAGGGTTTTATGAAAAACTGTTTTTT.